This paragraph covers one T cell receptor beta chain sequence. This sample is part of a study of T cell responses to AZD1222 COVID-19 vaccine. Assay used: immunoSEQ multiplex PCR; TCRdb lists only in-frame clones, some missing. The sample yields roughly 200,000 clones, 85% to 95% seen once. Trimming took off 0 bases at V and 3 bases at J, with 15 bases between the two ends. CDR1 and CDR2 from the germline V gene are MNHNS and SASEGT. The CDR3 contains 16 residues. The J gene is TRBJ2-7, the V gene TRBV6-1; D is unresolved. The TCR was taken from an adult in good health. The specimen was peripheral blood, collected on day 0 of MenACWY control vaccination. For the CDR3, the DNA is TGTGCCAGCAGTGAAGCGAAGGCTTTCACCATCTACGAGCAGTACTTC. Encoded protein: CASSEAKAFTIYEQYF.